These 26 T cell receptor beta chains were sequenced from one sample in a study of blood T cell repertoires in COVID-19. TCRdb keeps only in-frame clones here, not all; method: immunoSEQ multiplex PCR. This sample has tens of thousands of clones, with around nine tenths found just once. The sample taken for sequencing was peripheral blood. The receptors here all came from a man between 65 and 85 years old with active or convalescent COVID-19.

This clone showed up just a few times. The genes are TRBV12-3 or TRBV12-4 and TRBJ1-1; perhaps TRBD1 as D (6 bases). This CDR3 region has 13 residues. Between the trimmed V and J ends, which lost 6 bases and 8 bases, there was a span of 16 bases. The CDR3 DNA reads as TGTGCCAGCAGCCCTCGGCGGGGGGGCGAAGCTTTCTTT. It yields the protein CASSPRRGGEAFF.

The J gene is TRBJ2-7, the V gene TRBV19; 12 bases match TRBD1. Unmatched junction bases numbered 3, after V lost 3 bases and J lost 9 bases. This CDR3 comprises 13 residues. Germline assignment: CDR1 LNHDA and CDR2 SQIVND (reference sequence). The CDR3 DNA reads TGTGCCAGTAGTATGGGACAGGGGGCGGTGCAGTACTTC. Encoded protein: CASSMGQGAVQYF.

The gene calls are TRBV28 and TRBJ1-6, with unresolved D. Germline V gene sequence: CDR1 MDHEN, CDR2 SYDVKM. V shed 8 bases and J shed 0 bases, with 8 bases lying between them. This CDR3 contains 14 residues. The CDR3 protein is CASVQSSYNSPLHF. As DNA, the CDR3 is TGTGCCAGCGTACAAAGCTCCTATAATTCACCCCTCCACTTT.

This clone was detected a few times. The rearrangement joins TRBV28 to TRBJ1-1; tentatively, D is TRBD1 (6 bases). This CDR3 spans 14 amino acids. The ends were cut back, 6 bases at V and 2 bases at J, with 13 bases in the middle. Germline CDR1 MDHEN, CDR2 SYDVKM. This CDR3 reads CASSLGQSNTEAFF. The CDR3 DNA reads as TGTGCCAGCAGCCTAGGACAGTCAAACACTGAAGCTTTCTTT.

V usage is TRBV5-4 and J usage is TRBJ1-1; D is perhaps TRBD1 (5 bases). V shed 4 bases and J shed 0 bases, with 19 bases lying between them. The germline V gene has CDR1 SGHNT and CDR2 YYREEE (reference sequence). The CDR3 covers 17 residues. The CDR3 coding sequence is TGTGCCAGCAGCGAGCAACCAGGGTTAGTCTTGAACACTGAAGCTTTCTTT. Translated, it gives CASSEQPGLVLNTEAFF.

This clone was counted a few times. The chain joins TRBV19 to TRBJ1-1; possible D gene TRBD1, 6 bases. Deletions cut 4 bases from V and 0 bases from J, with 9 bases between. This CDR3 is 14 amino acids long. Germline CDR1 is LNHDA and CDR2 is SQIVND (reference sequence). CDR3 region: CASSTQGMNTEAFF. CDR3 coding DNA: TGTGCCAGTAGTACACAGGGTATGAACACTGAAGCTTTCTTT.

V usage is TRBV20-1 and J usage is TRBJ2-7, with a possible D match to TRBD2 (6 bases). V lost 3 bases and J lost 7, with 13 bases in between. CDR3 length equals 12 residues. Germline V gene lookup returns CDR1 DFQATT and CDR2 SNEGSKA (reference sequence). The CDR3 protein is CSASGGIGEQYF. The CDR3 nucleotides read TGCAGTGCTAGTGGCGGGATAGGGGAGCAGTACTTC.

The CDR3 nucleotides read TGTGCCAGCGGTAGTCGGGGGAGCTACGAGCAGTACTTC. It yields the protein CASGSRGSYEQYF. The rearrangement joins TRBV27 to TRBJ2-7; TRBD2 is a possible D gene (6 bases). Germline V gives CDR1 MNHEY, CDR2 SMNVEV (reference sequence). The CDR3 sequence is 13 residues long. V lost 8 bases, J lost 3 bases, and 14 bases lay in between.

The chain links TRBV28 to TRBJ2-1; D is perhaps TRBD1 (7 bases). V shed 1 base and J shed 8 bases, with 18 bases lying between them. The CDR3 sequence is 16 residues long. Germline V gene data show CDR1 as MDHEN and CDR2 as SYDVKM. The CDR3 here is CASSLLGGTVKDEQFF. In DNA, the CDR3 is TGTGCCAGCAGTTTATTAGGCGGGACAGTGAAAGATGAGCAGTTCTTC.

The chain links TRBV7-9 to TRBJ1-1, with a weak D call TRBD1 (5 bases). V was pared by 5 bases and J by 8 bases, with 12 bases between. Looked up from germline, CDR1 is SEHNR and CDR2 is FQNEAQ (reference sequence). This CDR3 comprises 12 residues. This CDR3 is CASSLQGLEAFF. The CDR3 bases are TGTGCCAGCAGCCTTCAGGGATTGGAAGCTTTCTTT.

This chain uses TRBV25-1 with TRBJ1-2; 8 bases are a match to TRBD1. V lost 7 bases to trimming and J lost 2 bases; unmatched junction nucleotides: 6. CDR3 length: 14 residues. Germline loops: CDR1 MGHDK, CDR2 SYGVNS. CDR3 amino acids: CASTRTGYNYGYTF. For the CDR3, the DNA is TGTGCCAGCACCCGGACAGGGTACAACTATGGCTACACCTTC.

The V and J genes are TRBV5-8 and TRBJ2-2; a possible D gene is TRBD2 (5 bases). Per the germline V gene, CDR1 is SGHTS and CDR2 is YDEGEE. The CDR3 loop spans 15 amino acids. Trimming stripped 4 bases from V and 0 bases from J, with 10 bases between. CDR3 sequence reads: CASSRRVTNTGELFF. CDR3 DNA sequence: TGTGCCAGCAGCCGGCGGGTGACGAACACCGGGGAGCTGTTTTTT.

The rearrangement joins TRBV28 to TRBJ2-1; D might be TRBD2 (7 bases). The germline V gene has CDR1 MDHEN and CDR2 SYDVKM. The germline V and J ends were trimmed by 6 bases and 2 bases, with 14 bases remaining between them. There are 15 residues in the CDR3. CDR3 in amino acids: CASRQGLQPYNEQFF. The CDR3 DNA is TGTGCCAGCAGACAGGGACTACAACCCTACAATGAGCAGTTCTTC.

J is TRBJ2-3 and V is TRBV10-3; 8 bases are a match to TRBD2. This CDR3 has 15 amino acids. V shed 3 bases, J shed 2 bases, and the junction held 4 bases outside the gene matches. Germline values: CDR1 ENHRY, CDR2 SYGVKD. The CDR3 bases are TGTGCCATCAGTGAAACTAGCGGAATCACAGATACGCAGTATTTT. Translation gives CAISETSGITDTQYF.

The genes are TRBV4-3 and TRBJ2-3, with D possibly being TRBD2 (5 bases). The CDR3 consists of 14 residues. Germline CDR1 is LGHNA and CDR2 is YSLEER. V was cut by 3 bases and J by 6 bases, with 13 bases left in between. CDR3 DNA sequence: TGCGCCAGCAGCCACTTAACAACTAGGGATACGCAGTATTTT. Protein product: CASSHLTTRDTQYF.

Written as DNA, the CDR3 is TGTGCCAGCAGTGAATTGGGACTAATAAGGGATGAGCAGTTCTTC. Its translation is CASSELGLIRDEQFF. The chain combines TRBV6-4 with TRBJ2-1; 7 bases align to TRBD2. The V and J ends lost 3 bases and 8 bases, in that order; junction bases with no gene match: 10. Germline V gene data show CDR1 as MRHNA and CDR2 as SNTAGT. The CDR3 loop spans 15 amino acids.

V usage is TRBV16 and J usage is TRBJ1-1; no reliable D call. V was clipped by 0 bases and J by 1 base, with 9 bases between them. The CDR3 is 15 residues long. Germline CDR1 KGHSY, CDR2 FQNENV. The CDR3 reads CASSQSGPENTEAFF. The CDR3 coding sequence is TGTGCCAGCAGCCAATCTGGGCCGGAGAACACTGAAGCTTTCTTT.

The rearrangement links TRBV5-1 to TRBJ1-2; 9 bases align to TRBD1. V dropped 5 bases and J dropped 4; count of bases not matched to a gene: 9. The CDR3 extends over 15 amino acids. From germline, CDR1 is SGHRS and CDR2 YFSETQ. CDR3: CASSFNDRGIYGYTF. The CDR3 DNA sequence: TGCGCCAGCAGTTTTAACGACAGGGGGATCTATGGCTACACCTTC.

Only a few counts were recorded for this clone. The chain carries TRBV19 and TRBJ2-7; D is perhaps TRBD2 (6 bases). V was clipped by 2 bases and J by 1 base, with 18 bases between them. CDR1 LNHDA and CDR2 SQIVND come from the germline V gene (reference sequence). There are 17 residues in the CDR3. CDR3 DNA: TGTGCCAGTAGTATACGGGGCGGGGTCACCGAGTCCTACGAGCAGTACTTC. This codes for CASSIRGGVTESYEQYF.

The gene calls are TRBV3-1 (or the pseudogene TRBV3-2) and TRBJ2-5, with 9 bases fitting TRBD2. Germline V gives CDR1 LGHDT, CDR2 YNNKEL (reference sequence). The CDR3 consists of 17 residues. Trimming cost V 1 base and J 1 base; bases outside gene matches: 7. CDR3 loop: CASSQVGLAIRQETQYF. In DNA form, the CDR3 reads TGTGCCAGCAGCCAAGTGGGACTAGCCATTCGCCAAGAGACCCAGTACTTC.

This chain connects TRBV3-1 (or the pseudogene TRBV3-2) to TRBJ2-3, with a tentative D call TRBD2 (5 bases). Trimming shortened V by 0 bases and J by 2 bases, and 9 bases separated the two germline ends. CDR1 LGHDT and CDR2 YNNKEL come from the germline V gene (reference sequence). This CDR3 has 15 amino acids. CDR3 DNA: TGTGCCAGCAGCCAAGAAGGCGGGCACACAGATACGCAGTATTTT. Translation: CASSQEGGHTDTQYF.

The rearrangement uses TRBV7-2 and TRBJ2-5; 8 nucleotides match TRBD2. CDR1 SGHTA and CDR2 FQGNSA come from the germline V gene. The CDR3 sequence is 14 residues long. Trimming at V came to 5 bases and at J to 5 bases, leaving 7 bases not matched to a gene. CDR3 in DNA: TGTGCCAGCAGCCCCCAGCGGGGGACGGAGACCCAGTACTTC. Protein sequence: CASSPQRGTETQYF.

The rearrangement joins TRBV6-1 to TRBJ2-7, with 11 bases aligning to TRBD1. The germline gives CDR1 MNHNS, CDR2 SASEGT. The CDR3 totals 16 residues. The J segment lost 6 bases and the V segment lost 4 bases, leaving 11 bases of the junction unmatched. This CDR3 reads CASSGGTGGSSGEQYF. CDR3 bases: TGTGCCAGCAGTGGGGGGACAGGGGGATCCTCGGGCGAGCAGTACTTC.

The J gene is TRBJ1-1, the V gene TRBV5-1; maybe TRBD1 (6 bases). This CDR3 spans 16 amino acids. CDR1 is SGHRS, CDR2 YFSETQ, per germline. The V gene lost 0 bases and the J gene lost 0 bases, with 12 bases spanning the gap. The CDR3 is CASSLGTGYVNTEAFF. The DNA of the CDR3 is TGCGCCAGCAGCTTGGGCACAGGGTACGTGAACACTGAAGCTTTCTTT.

This chain joins TRBV28 and TRBJ1-2; 10 nucleotides match TRBD1. Trimming took 5 bases from V and 8 from J; bases not matched to a gene: 8. This CDR3 contains 14 residues. Germline lookup yields CDR1 MDHEN and CDR2 SYDVKM. The CDR3, as DNA: TGTGCCAGCAGTACCCGGGACAGGGGTTGGGGCTACACCTTC. Translation gives CASSTRDRGWGYTF.

The CDR3 coding sequence is TGTGCCAGCAGCCCACCCGGGACAGGGCCGAGCTCTGGAAACACCATATATTTT. Residues: CASSPPGTGPSSGNTIYF. The chain recombines TRBV7-8 with TRBJ1-3; 9 positions match TRBD1. With V trimmed by 5 bases and J by 0 bases, 11 bases remained unmatched. Germline V lookup: CDR1 SGHVS, CDR2 FQNEAQ. The CDR3 length is 18 residues.